The T cell receptor (beta chain) under discussion was sequenced for a study of blood T cell repertoires in COVID-19 (dated by TCRdb to about 2020). As for the study more broadly: The collaborator samples originated in the United States, Italy and Spain and spanned the acute and convalescent phases of COVID-19. The material from the prospective study consisted of cDNA or gDNA derived from T cells, B-cell-depleted T cells, or PBMCs. The dataset comprised deeply sampled blood TCRbeta repertoires from subjects exposed to, actively infected with, or recovered from COVID-19. The repertoires were released in a freely available public database meant as a resource for research on the immune response to SARS-CoV-2. The samples were drawn from two sources: the first 160 participants of the ongoing ImmuneRACE study, and fewer than 1,500 subjects contributed by 6 global collaborators. Nearly every sample came with metadata listing a de-identified subject ID, COVID-19 status, age in years and sex. Where available, HLA class I and class II types were obtained from metadata supplied by the sample provider rather than from assay-based typing. The paper as a whole reports these results and caveats: The amount of clinical and demographic metadata varied by source and participant and was provided uncurated.

Inclusive of the bounding cysteine and phenylalanine, the CDR3 is 15 residues long. Only CDR3 DNA is held: 45 bases, read in frame from base 1. One collaborating source in Seattle enrolled patients while the patients were actively infected and followed the patients over time throughout the course of disease. Collaborating institutions collected whole blood in K2EDTA tubes following their own protocols. Collaborator samples were shipped for TCRbeta analysis as frozen whole blood, isolated PBMCs, or DNA extracted from either sample type. TCRbeta CDR3 regions were amplified from genomic DNA by means of the immunoSEQ Assay, a bias-controlled multiplex PCR. The paper's data handling went like this. Within the assay, amplification of reference gene primers was used to estimate how many nucleated cells each sample contained. To quantify the absolute abundance of each unique TCRbeta CDR3 rearrangement, sequence reads were collapsed and filtered. For each sample, productive Simpson clonality was calculated as the square root of Simpson's diversity index over productive rearrangements. The source is immuneACCESS, and TCRdb retained only in-frame sequences with V and J called. Part of the clones is not carried over; for the studies checked, unresolved V genes explain less than half of this, and the remainder is unexplained. V, J and clone size are taken as reported in that table, and D and trimming were inferred from the DNA itself. The table for this sample lists around 260,000 clones; approximately 88% of them were counted only once. The top ten constitute roughly a tenth of the sample.

On this clone: Its antigen remains undetermined. There are no base qualities to consult, and no much larger clone falls within one base.

The sequence derives from a woman aged 70-85 years with COVID-19, enrolled during active disease. The sequence is built from TRBV21-1 and TRBJ2-3; TRBD1 is the table's D call, not checked against the DNA. TRBV21-1 is a pseudogene segment. The sequenced sample was peripheral blood. The CDR3 region has the sequence CASSKIPGRTDTQYF. The DNA sequence reads TGTGCCAGCAGCAAAATTCCAGGGCGCACAGATACGCAGTATTTT.